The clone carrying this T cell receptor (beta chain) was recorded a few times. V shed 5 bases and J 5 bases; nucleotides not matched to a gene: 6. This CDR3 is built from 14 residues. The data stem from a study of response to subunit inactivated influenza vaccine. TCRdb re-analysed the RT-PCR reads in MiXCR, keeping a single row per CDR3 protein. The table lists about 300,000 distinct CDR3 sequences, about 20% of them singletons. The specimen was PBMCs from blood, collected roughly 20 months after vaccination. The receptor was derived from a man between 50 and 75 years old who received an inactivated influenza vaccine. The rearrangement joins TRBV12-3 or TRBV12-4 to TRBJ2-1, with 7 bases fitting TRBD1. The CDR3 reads CASSENDRDNEQFF. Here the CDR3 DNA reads TGTGCCAGCAGTGAAAACGACAGGGACAATGAGCAGTTCTTC.